These T cell receptor beta chains were read from a single sample in a study of radiation and T cells in renal cell carcinoma. TCRdb's table, derived via immunoSEQ multiplex PCR, lists solely in-frame clones and lacks some. The data contain some 64,000 clones, around three quarters of them seen just once; the ten biggest clones take up more than 6.5%. Sequencing used blood, obtained from a patient whose treatment included radiotherapy and nephrectomy. These receptors were obtained from a man aged 55 to 70 with renal cell carcinoma. Each CDR3 is given with its conserved first and last residue. Each record gives: J gene, V gene, clone size, D gene, CDR3 DNA, CDR3 protein. A D gene is named only where the DNA matches it firmly. Only some rows state a clone size, as once, few, many or a class for expanded clones.

TRBJ1-4	TRBV5-5	.	.	TGTGCCAGCAGCTTGGCTGGTGGCCGTGAAAAACTGTTTTTT	CASSLAGGREKLFF
TRBJ1-1	TRBV11-2	.	.	TGTGCCAGCAGCCCCAATTTCTTGAACACTGAAGCTTTCTTT	CASSPNFLNTEAFF
TRBJ1-5	TRBV9	.	.	TGTGCCAGCAGCGTAGATCCGGATCAGCCCCAGCATTTT	CASSVDPDQPQHF
TRBJ2-5	TRBV29-1	.	TRBD1	TGCAGCGCCGGGACAGGGCCGCTGTGGGGACAGGGCAACATGGAGACCCAGTACTTC	CSAGTGPLWGQGNMETQYF
TRBJ1-4	TRBV7-2	.	.	TGTGCCAGCAGCTCGGGACACCAGAATGAAAAACTGTTTTTT	CASSSGHQNEKLFF
TRBJ2-5	TRBV10-2	.	.	TGCGCCAGCAGCCAAGGACAGGAGGGCGAGACCCAGTACTTC	CASSQGQEGETQYF
TRBJ1-2	TRBV6-1	few	.	TGTGCCAGCATTTCGGCTCCTGCCCCCTATGGCTACACCTTC	CASISAPAPYGYTF
TRBJ1-6	TRBV7-9	few	TRBD1	TGTGCCAGCAGCCCCACCCGGGACAGCGCTGGTAATTCACCCCTCCACTTT	CASSPTRDSAGNSPLHF
TRBJ1-2	TRBV11-3	.	TRBD1	TGTGCCAGCAGCTTAGACCCAGGGGGGGGCTACACCTTC	CASSLDPGGGYTF
TRBJ1-4	TRBV10-3	.	TRBD1	TGTGCCATCAGTGAGTCCCAAACAGGGGGGAATGAAAAACTGTTTTTT	CAISESQTGGNEKLFF
TRBJ2-3	TRBV6-5	medium-sized	TRBD2	TGTGCCAGCAACCCGACTAGCGGGACAGATACGCAGTATTTT	CASNPTSGTDTQYF
TRBJ1-5	TRBV6-6	.	TRBD1	TGTGCCAGCAGTTACTCGGACAGGGAAAATCAGCCCCAGCATTTT	CASSYSDRENQPQHF
TRBJ1-5	TRBV19	.	.	TGTGCCAGTAACGGGGGGGGATTTCAGCCCCAGCATTTT	CASNGGGFQPQHF
TRBJ1-2	TRBV6-5	.	.	TGTGCCAGCAACGACTATGGCTACACCTTC	CASNDYGYTF
TRBJ1-5	TRBV6-6	.	TRBD1	TGTGCCAGCAGTTCCCTGACAGGGGGCAATCAGCCCCAGCATTTT	CASSSLTGGNQPQHF
TRBJ1-2	TRBV9	.	.	TGTGCCAGCAACCCAGGGACCGACTATGGCTACACCTTC	CASNPGTDYGYTF
TRBJ1-2	TRBV7-8	few	.	TGTGCCAGCAGCTCGGCTCGAGTAGGCTATGGCTACACCTTC	CASSSARVGYGYTF
TRBJ1-2	TRBV7-1	.	TRBD1	TGCGCCAGCAGCCAAAGTACCCCTGACAGGGCGAACTATGGCTACACCTTC	CASSQSTPDRANYGYTF
TRBJ1-1	TRBV7-1	.	TRBD1	TGTGCCAGCAGCTTACCCCAGGGGGCTGTTGAAGCTTTCTTT	CASSLPQGAVEAFF
TRBJ2-3	TRBV7-2	.	.	TGTGCCAGCAGCACCTATGGAGGGGGAAACACAGATACGCAGTATTTT	CASSTYGGGNTDTQYF
TRBJ2-1	TRBV7-9	.	TRBD1	TGTGCCAGCAGCCACCGACAGGGTGTTGACAATGAGCAGTTCTTC	CASSHRQGVDNEQFF
TRBJ1-2	TRBV7-3	.	.	TGTGCCAGCAGCTTATACCCCGCTAAATCCTACGGTGGCTACACCTTC	CASSLYPAKSYGGYTF
TRBJ2-1	TRBV10-3	few	.	TGTGCCATCAGTGAGTCAGGGACGGGCTCCTACAATGAGCAGTTCTTC	CAISESGTGSYNEQFF
TRBJ2-1	TRBV19	.	.	TGTGCCAGTAGTATCTCCGCCGGAACCTACAATGAGCAGTTCTTC	CASSISAGTYNEQFF
TRBJ1-4	TRBV7-9	.	.	TGTGCCAGCAGCTTCCACATGGGTGGTCAGGTGTATGAAAAACTGTTTTTT	CASSFHMGGQVYEKLFF
TRBJ1-4	TRBV2	.	.	TGTGCCAGCAGTGAACAAGGGGGACGTGGAGAAAAACTGTTTTTT	CASSEQGGRGEKLFF
TRBJ2-5	TRBV14	.	TRBD2	TGTGCCAGCAGCCTTAACCTAGCGGGGGGGGAGACCCAGTACTTC	CASSLNLAGGETQYF
TRBJ1-2	TRBV6-6	.	.	TGTGCCAGCAGTCCCGGGATCAACTATGGCTACACCTTC	CASSPGINYGYTF
TRBJ1-2	TRBV13	.	.	TGTGCCAGCAGCTTAGAGTCCCGGCAGGGGATGCTTGCTGGCTACACCTTC	CASSLESRQGMLAGYTF
TRBJ2-7	TRBV19	.	TRBD1	TGTGCCAGTAGTGGGCGGACAGGGGGCAGCGACGAGCAGTACTTC	CASSGRTGGSDEQYF
TRBJ1-1	TRBV14	many	.	TGTGCCAGCAGCCAGTCGACCGGGCTGGGAGCTTTCTTT	CASSQSTGLGAFF
TRBJ1-2	TRBV19	.	.	TGTGCCAGTAGTATCACCTATAGGGGCAGAACCTATGGCTACACCTTC	CASSITYRGRTYGYTF
TRBJ1-1	TRBV7-9	.	.	TGTGCCAGCAGCCGGACAGTTTCGAACACTGAAGCTTTCTTT	CASSRTVSNTEAFF
TRBJ1-2	TRBV25-1	.	.	TGTGCCAGCAGTGACAGAAGCTATGGCTACACCTTC	CASSDRSYGYTF
TRBJ2-5	TRBV10-1	.	TRBD1	TGCGCCAGCAGTGGGGGACAGGGCCCCCAAGAGACCCAGTACTTC	CASSGGQGPQETQYF
TRBJ2-5	TRBV6-1	.	.	TGTGCCAGCAGGGCTACAGGAGAGACCCAGTACTTC	CASRATGETQYF
TRBJ2-3	TRBV7-2	.	.	TGTGCCAGCAGCTTAGCGTTGGGCACAGATACGCAGTATTTT	CASSLALGTDTQYF
TRBJ2-1	TRBV14	.	TRBD2	TGTGCCAGCAGCCCCACTAGCGGGAGGGTCTCCGAAGAGCAGTTCTTC	CASSPTSGRVSEEQFF
TRBJ2-1	TRBV12-5	.	TRBD2	TGTGCTAGTGGTTTAGGGCTAGCGGGTACCAACAATGAGCAGTTCTTC	CASGLGLAGTNNEQFF
TRBJ1-1	TRBV30	.	.	TGTGCCTGGAGCGTCGGGGGGAACACTGAAGCTTTCTTT	CAWSVGGNTEAFF
TRBJ2-1	TRBV15	.	.	TGTGCCACCAGCAGAGACCCCACCTCATACAATGAGCAGTTCTTC	CATSRDPTSYNEQFF
TRBJ2-2	TRBV2	.	TRBD1	TGTGCCAGCACCCCGGGACAGGGTTTTAACACCGGGGAGCTGTTTTTT	CASTPGQGFNTGELFF
TRBJ1-5	TRBV19	.	.	TGTGCCAGTAGTACCTCCCCTTGGCAGCCCCAGCATTTT	CASSTSPWQPQHF